The rows below give T cell receptor beta chains drawn from one sample of a study of T cell changes during pregnancy in multiple sclerosis. Libraries were prepared by immunoSEQ multiplex PCR; TCRdb keeps only in-frame clonotypes and omits some of them. Of about 30,000 clones listed, around 90% are singletons. The sequences come from CD8+ T cells from peripheral blood mononuclear cells, collected before pregnancy. These receptors all come from a female donor with multiple sclerosis, enrolled in a pregnancy study. Each CDR3 is given with its conserved first and last residue. Each record gives: D gene, J gene, V gene, clone size, CDR3 DNA, CDR3 protein. D genes are given only for firm matches. Clone size is not always given. Where it is, it says once, few, many or a class for expanded clones.

>.|TRBJ2-1|TRBV9|.
TGTGCCAGCAGCGTAGAGGGGAAAAGCTCCTACAATGAGCAGTTCTTC
CASSVEGKSSYNEQFF
>.|TRBJ2-1|TRBV7-2|.
TGTGCCAGCAGCTACGGGGCCTACAATGAGCAGTTCTTC
CASSYGAYNEQFF
>TRBD2|TRBJ2-1|TRBV29-1|.
TGCAGCGTTGAAGATCTGAGCGGGAGCGGCGAGCAGTTCTTC
CSVEDLSGSGEQFF
>.|TRBJ2-1|TRBV12-5|.
TGTGCTAGTGGTTTGTACGTTAGCGTCGATTCCTACAATGAGCAGTTCTTC
CASGLYVSVDSYNEQFF
>.|TRBJ1-2|TRBV19|.
TGTGCCAGTACCCCCGGCTATGGCTACACCTTC
CASTPGYGYTF
>.|TRBJ1-1|TRBV19|few
TGTGCCAGTATTGCCGGGACAGAAGCTTTCTTT
CASIAGTEAFF
>.|TRBJ1-1|TRBV5-6|.
TGTGCCAGCAGCTCCTGGTCGAGGGACACTGAAGCTTTCTTT
CASSSWSRDTEAFF
>.|TRBJ2-1|TRBV25-1|.
TGTGCCAGCAGTGAATCGGGACACTACTTCAATGAGCAGTTCTTC
CASSESGHYFNEQFF
>.|TRBJ2-2|TRBV19|.
TGTGCCAGTAGTATGCAGGGGAACACCGGGGAGCTGTTTTTT
CASSMQGNTGELFF
>TRBD2|TRBJ2-1|TRBV9|.
TGTGCCAGCAGCGTACGTCTAGCGGGAGGCACCTACAATGAGCAGTTCTTC
CASSVRLAGGTYNEQFF
>.|TRBJ2-5|TRBV2|.
TGTGCCAGCATAGGGAGTTGGTGGGAGACCCAGTACTTC
CASIGSWWETQYF
>.|TRBJ1-1|TRBV6-6|.
TGTGCCAGCAGTTTTCCAGACAGTGAAGCTTTCTTT
CASSFPDSEAFF
>.|TRBJ2-7|TRBV11-2|.
TGTGCCAGCACCGGGAATGCCTACGAGCAGTACTTC
CASTGNAYEQYF
>TRBD2|TRBJ2-7|TRBV7-8|.
TGTGCCAGCAGCTTAGGGGGACTAGCGGGAGGTGCCGAGCAGTACTTC
CASSLGGLAGGAEQYF
>.|TRBJ2-5|TRBV19|.
TGTGCCAGTAGTACAATGAACAGTACAGGGACCCGACCGGAATCCCAAGAGACCCAGTACTTC
CASSTMNSTGTRPESQETQYF
>.|TRBJ1-4|TRBV4-1|.
TGCGCCAGCAGCCATGGCAGGGGTGCCTCGGGAGAAAAACTGTTTTTT
CASSHGRGASGEKLFF
>TRBD2|TRBJ2-5|TRBV7-2|.
TGTGCCAGCAGCTTATACGGGGGGGGTGTAGAGACCCAGTACTTC
CASSLYGGGVETQYF
>TRBD1|TRBJ2-2|TRBV29-1|.
TGCAGCGTTGGCGGGGACAGGGGGCGCAACACCGGGGAGCTGTTTTTT
CSVGGDRGRNTGELFF
>.|TRBJ1-5|TRBV6-1|.
TGTGCCAGCAGTGAAGAGGTACTGCGGGGGCCCAATCAGCCCCAGCATTTT
CASSEEVLRGPNQPQHF
>TRBD2|TRBJ2-3|TRBV7-3|.
TGTGCCAGCAGCCCCATAGGGGGGGGACTAGCGTTGGATACGCAGTATTTT
CASSPIGGGLALDTQYF
>.|TRBJ2-7|TRBV27|.
TGTGCCAGCAGTTTATCCCGAGGATCCTACGAGCAGTACTTC
CASSLSRGSYEQYF
>.|TRBJ2-1|TRBV15|.
TGTGCCACCAGCACCGGGATTCGCGATGAGCAGTTCTTC
CATSTGIRDEQFF
>.|TRBJ2-7|TRBV19|.
TGTGCCAGTTGGGACACCACCTCCTACGAGCAGTACTTC
CASWDTTSYEQYF
>.|TRBJ2-1|TRBV13|.
TGTGCCAGCAGCCGCTCCCCGGCGGTAGTTCGACCCTACAATGAGCAGTTCTTC
CASSRSPAVVRPYNEQFF
>TRBD1|TRBJ2-2|TRBV19|.
TGTGCCAGTAGTATAGCAGGGGGCGCAACCGGGGAGCTGTTTTTT
CASSIAGGATGELFF
>.|TRBJ1-4|TRBV9|.
TGTGCCAGCAGCGTAGGAGCAGGGGCGAGGGAAAAACTGTTTTTT
CASSVGAGAREKLFF
>TRBD2|TRBJ2-1|TRBV4-3|.
TGCGCCAGCAGCCAAGATTCGGCGGGAGGGCGTGTTGAGCAGTTCTTC
CASSQDSAGGRVEQFF
>.|TRBJ2-2|TRBV7-9|.
TGTGCCAGCAGCTTAGTACGGGTCGAGGCCGGGGAGCTGTTTTTT
CASSLVRVEAGELFF
>TRBD2|TRBJ2-7|TRBV28|once
TGTGCCAGCACCCGTAGCGGGGCCTACGAGCAGTACTTC
CASTRSGAYEQYF
>TRBD1|TRBJ1-2|TRBV7-2|.
TGTGCCAGCAGCCGGACAGGGGACCCTGCTTTGGACTATGGCTACACCTTC
CASSRTGDPALDYGYTF
>.|TRBJ1-4|TRBV6-6|once
TGTGCCAGCAGTTACATCGTAGCAACTAATGAAAAACTGTTTTTT
CASSYIVATNEKLFF
>TRBD2|TRBJ2-3|TRBV19|.
TGTGCCAGTAGTTTTAGCGGGAGGGGTGCAGATACGCAGTATTTT
CASSFSGRGADTQYF
>TRBD1|TRBJ1-1|TRBV11-2|.
TGTGCCAGCAGCTTAAATCCCCAGGGGGTTCGTACTGAAGCTTTCTTT
CASSLNPQGVRTEAFF
>.|TRBJ2-2|TRBV9|.
TGTGCCAGCAGGTCCTGGGGCGAGAACACCGGGGAGCTGTTTTTT
CASRSWGENTGELFF
>TRBD2|TRBJ2-7|TRBV28|once
TGTGCCAGCAGTTTACCCACTAGCGGGAGGGACTACGAGCAGTACTTC
CASSLPTSGRDYEQYF
>.|TRBJ1-1|TRBV21-1|few
TGTGCCAGCAGCTGTCGACAGGGAGAAAAGGATGAAGCTTTCTTT
CASSCRQGEKDEAFF
>TRBD2|TRBJ2-7|TRBV19|.
TGTGCCAGTAGTATGGGGTCAGCGGGAGTCGGCGAGCAGTACTTC
CASSMGSAGVGEQYF
>.|TRBJ1-1|TRBV9|.
TGTGCCAGCAGCGGCGATGGGGGGATCACTGAAGCTTTCTTT
CASSGDGGITEAFF
>TRBD1|TRBJ2-1|TRBV27|once
TGTGCCAGCAGGGCGGGGACAGGAGGGTACAATGAGCAGTTCTTC
CASRAGTGGYNEQFF
>TRBD1|TRBJ2-4|TRBV19|.
TGTGCCAGTAGTGCCCGGACAGGCGATCCGTGGAACATTCAGTACTTC
CASSARTGDPWNIQYF
>.|TRBJ2-1|TRBV5-8|.
TGTGCCAGCAGCTCGGGACTCAATGAGCAGTTCTTC
CASSSGLNEQFF
>.|TRBJ2-7|TRBV7-9|.
TGTGCCAGCAGCCCGTGGATCGAGACAGGAAGCTCCTACGAGCAGTACTTC
CASSPWIETGSSYEQYF
>.|TRBJ2-3|TRBV4-3|once
TGCGCCAGCAGCCAAGAAGGCGGGACGGGAGATACGCAGTATTTT
CASSQEGGTGDTQYF
>.|TRBJ2-7|TRBV5-4|.
TGTGCCAGCAGCTATTCAGGGGTCGGGGAGCAGTACTTC
CASSYSGVGEQYF
>.|TRBJ1-2|TRBV7-9|.
TGTGCCAGTACTAGGAATGACTATGGCTACACCTTC
CASTRNDYGYTF
>TRBD1|TRBJ2-7|TRBV28|.
TGTGCCAGCAGTTGGGAGACAGGGGTAGAGCAGTACTTC
CASSWETGVEQYF
>.|TRBJ1-6|TRBV21-1|.
TGTGCCAGCACCCCGGACAGGTCTCTCCACTTT
CASTPDRSLHF
>.|TRBJ2-1|TRBV30|.
TGTGCCTGGACTGGGTTTGCGGATAACTCCTACAATGAGCAGTTCTTC
CAWTGFADNSYNEQFF
>TRBD1|TRBJ1-2|TRBV19|.
TGTGCCAGTAGTACCGGGGACAGGGGACCACGGGATGGCTACACCTTC
CASSTGDRGPRDGYTF
>.|TRBJ2-1|TRBV5-6|.
TGTGCCAGCAGCGACAGGTGGAATGAGCAGTTCTTC
CASSDRWNEQFF
>TRBD2|TRBJ2-5|TRBV9|.
TGTGCCAGCAGTGGACTAGCGGGAGGGGCGGAGACCCAGTACTTC
CASSGLAGGAETQYF
>.|TRBJ2-7|TRBV27|.
TGTGCCAGCAGTTTATCGTGGCATCGGGGACACTACGAGCAGTACTTC
CASSLSWHRGHYEQYF
>TRBD2|TRBJ2-7|TRBV4-1|.
TGCGCCAGCAGCCAAGATGTTGACGCCTGGACTAGCCCATCCTACGAGCAGTACTTC
CASSQDVDAWTSPSYEQYF
>.|TRBJ1-2|TRBV6-1|.
TGTGCCAGCAGAGAAACCGGGACACTTGGTGGCTACACCTTC
CASRETGTLGGYTF
>TRBD2|TRBJ2-1|TRBV11-2|.
TGTGCCAGCAGCTTAACAGCGGGGGTGATTTACAATGAGCAGTTCTTC
CASSLTAGVIYNEQFF
>TRBD2|TRBJ2-5|TRBV28|.
TGTGCCAGCAGGTCCCTAGCGGGAAAAGAGACCCAGTACTTC
CASRSLAGKETQYF
>.|TRBJ2-2|TRBV29-1|.
TGCAGCGTTGAGCGGGAGAACACCGGGGAGCTGTTTTTT
CSVERENTGELFF
>TRBD2|TRBJ2-2|TRBV27|.
TGTGCCAGCAGTTTCGGACTAGGCACCGGGGAGCTGTTTTTT
CASSFGLGTGELFF
>TRBD2|TRBJ2-1|TRBV19|.
TGTGCCAGTAGTATCTTCGGGACTAGCGAGAGCTCCTACAATGAGCAGTTCTTC
CASSIFGTSESSYNEQFF